This T cell receptor (beta chain) was recovered during a study of early stage breast cancer tumors. Study summary: Invasive lobular carcinomas made up about 30% of the 12 ER+/PR+/HER2- tumors.

Study-wide findings and caveats: Tumors had about 2.5-fold higher T cell density and higher clonality than adjacent normal breast tissue. Commonly generated sequences made up most enriched TCRB sequences shared between patients.

To note about this clone: Its antigen is not identified.

Each sample had two DNA replicates, approximately 0.5 ug blood or roughly 1.4 ug tissue. Some clones are missing from TCRdb's copy, which holds only in-frame ones; the method was immunoSEQ multiplex PCR. The sample records tens of thousands of clones, more than 70% being singletons. The V and J ends lost 2 bases and 2 bases respectively, with 7 bases between them. Germline assignment: CDR1 SEHNR and CDR2 FQNEAQ (reference sequence). CDR3 length equals 13 residues. The origin of this receptor is a person between 35 and 49 years old with breast cancer. This chain joins TRBV7-9 and TRBJ2-7; D possibly corresponds to TRBD2 (6 bases). Input material: blood. CDR3 DNA sequence: TGTGCCAGCAGCTTAACGGGGGCCTACGAGCAGTACTTC. Amino acid sequence: CASSLTGAYEQYF.